This TCR beta chain was captured by sequencing in a study of cytomegalovirus exposure and HLA in healthy donors. Germline-derived CDR1 and CDR2 are LGHNA and YNFKEQ. The V and J ends lost 3 bases and 2 bases respectively, with 12 bases between them. The CDR3 runs to 15 residues. Some clones are missing from TCRdb's copy, which holds only in-frame ones; the method was immunoSEQ multiplex PCR. The sample carries some 66,000 clones, about 97% recorded once. Study-wide results and limits: The study flagged some 180 TCR beta chains as cytomegalovirus-associated. A subsequent analysis found that TCR clusters from the first cohort also tended to co-occur in the approximately 130 validation repertoires, with about 95% of cluster scores above 0. Reports credit the classifier with highly specific, highly sensitive diagnosis of cytomegalovirus status.

Of note for this clone: Its specificity is unknown.

The genes are TRBV4-2 and TRBJ2-3; tentatively, D is TRBD1 (5 bases). Sequenced material: PBMCs. The sequence came from a woman aged 18-30 years in good health and CMV-seropositive. For the CDR3, the DNA is TGTGCCAGCAGCCAGGGGCCCCGAGACACAGATACGCAGTATTTT. Residues: CASSQGPRDTDTQYF.